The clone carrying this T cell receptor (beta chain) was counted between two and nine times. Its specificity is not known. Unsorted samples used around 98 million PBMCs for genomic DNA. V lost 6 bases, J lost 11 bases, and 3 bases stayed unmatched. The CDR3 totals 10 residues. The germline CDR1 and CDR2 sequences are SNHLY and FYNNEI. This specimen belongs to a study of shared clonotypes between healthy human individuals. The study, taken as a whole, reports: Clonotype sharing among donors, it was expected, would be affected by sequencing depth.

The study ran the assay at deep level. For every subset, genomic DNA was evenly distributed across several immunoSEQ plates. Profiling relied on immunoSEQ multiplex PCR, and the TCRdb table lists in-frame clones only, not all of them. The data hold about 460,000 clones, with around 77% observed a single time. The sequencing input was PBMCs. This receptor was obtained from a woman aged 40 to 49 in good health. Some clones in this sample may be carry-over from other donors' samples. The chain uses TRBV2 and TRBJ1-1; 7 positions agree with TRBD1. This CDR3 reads CASRTGLAFF. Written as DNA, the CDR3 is TGTGCCAGCAGGACAGGGTTGGCTTTCTTT. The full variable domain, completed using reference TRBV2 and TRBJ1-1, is EPEVTQTPSHQVTQMGQEVILRCVPISNHLYFYWYRQILGQKVEFLVSFYNNEISEKSEIFDDQFSVERPDGSNFTLKIRSTKLEDSAMYFCASRTGLAFFGQGTRLTVV.